This paragraph covers one T cell receptor (beta chain) sequence. The CDR3 runs to 13 residues. The V gene lost 6 bases and the J gene lost 5 bases, with 13 bases spanning the gap. The germline gives CDR1 MNHEY, CDR2 SVGEGT. A unique molecular identifier was carried by every single TCR cDNA molecule. TCRdb reprocessed the 5' RACE reads via MiXCR and lists one record per CDR3 protein. The sample shows tens of thousands of distinct CDR3 sequences, 4.5% to 7.5% of them seen only once. The sample is drawn from a study of spatial heterogeneity in lung cancer. Study-level background: The donor population consisted of some 67 patients with untreated, early-stage non-small cell lung cancer. The follow-up PBMC samples were sequenced whenever they were available. The median time to follow-up was around two years after resection. Detection consistently yielded more beta chains than alpha chains.

Time point meaning: blood at routine non-recurrence follow-up after resection. Whole RNA was taken from tumor, nontumor lung or frozen PBMC; it was then sequenced unsorted. This sample comprised PBMCs, obtained at follow-up. The chain combines TRBV6-2 or TRBV6-3 with TRBJ1-2; D is unclear. The sequence was obtained from a male donor with early-stage non-small cell lung cancer. CDR3 coding DNA: TGTGCCAGCAGCCGGCCGGAGACTTATGGCTACACCTTC. Residues: CASSRPETYGYTF.